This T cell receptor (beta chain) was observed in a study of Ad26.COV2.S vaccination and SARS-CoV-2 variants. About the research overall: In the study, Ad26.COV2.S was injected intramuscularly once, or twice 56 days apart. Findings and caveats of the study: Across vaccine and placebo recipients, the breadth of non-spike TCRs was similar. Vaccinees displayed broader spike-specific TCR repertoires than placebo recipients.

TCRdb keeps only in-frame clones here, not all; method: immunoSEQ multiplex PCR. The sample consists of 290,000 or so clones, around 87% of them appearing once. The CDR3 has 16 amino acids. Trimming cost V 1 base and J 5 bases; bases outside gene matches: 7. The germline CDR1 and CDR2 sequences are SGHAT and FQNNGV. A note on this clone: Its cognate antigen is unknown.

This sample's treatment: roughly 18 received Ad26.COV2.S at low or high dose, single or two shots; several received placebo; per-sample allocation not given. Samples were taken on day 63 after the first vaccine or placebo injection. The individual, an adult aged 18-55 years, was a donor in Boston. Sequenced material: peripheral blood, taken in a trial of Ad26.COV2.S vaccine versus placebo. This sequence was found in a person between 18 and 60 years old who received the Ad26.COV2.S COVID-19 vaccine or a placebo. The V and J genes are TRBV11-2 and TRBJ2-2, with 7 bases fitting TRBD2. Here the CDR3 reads CASSLGSGTGTGELFF. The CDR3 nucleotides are TGTGCCAGCAGCTTAGGGAGCGGGACTGGTACCGGGGAGCTGTTTTTT. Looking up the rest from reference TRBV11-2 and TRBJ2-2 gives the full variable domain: EAGVAQSPRYKIIEKRQSVAFWCNPISGHATLYWYQQILGQGPKLLIQFQNNGVVDDSQLPKDRFSAERLKGVDSTLKIQPAKLEDSAVYLCASSLGSGTGTGELFFGEGSRLTVL.